These 32 T cell receptor beta chains were sequenced from one sample in a study of cytomegalovirus exposure and HLA in healthy donors. A multiplex PCR was run with 60 Vbeta primers and 13 Jbeta primers. This table comes from immunoSEQ multiplex PCR, and its TCRdb copy is limited to in-frame clones, with some not included. The sample shows about 130,000 clones, 60% to 80% of them seen only once. Source material: PBMCs. The source of these receptors is a man younger than 40 in good health and CMV-seronegative.

The rearrangement uses TRBV19 and TRBJ2-2; TRBD2 might be the D (5 bases). In germline, CDR1 is LNHDA, CDR2 SQIVND (reference sequence). The ends were cut back, 3 bases at V and 3 bases at J, with 8 bases in the middle. The CDR3 is 14 amino acids. The CDR3 nucleotides are TGTGCCAGTAGTATTGGGAGAGACACCGGGGAGCTGTTTTTT. Its translation is CASSIGRDTGELFF.

The rearrangement joins TRBV7-2 to TRBJ2-7; TRBD2 matches 13 bases. From germline, CDR1 is SGHTA and CDR2 FQGNSA. CDR3 size: 16 residues. With 5 bases clipped from V and 4 bases from J, the junction kept 8 bases outside the gene matches. In DNA, the CDR3 is TGTGCCAGCAGCCCACAATCGGGACTAGCGGGGTACGAGCAGTACTTC. It yields the protein CASSPQSGLAGYEQYF.

The chain links TRBV10-3 to TRBJ1-2; 9 bases fit TRBD1. Trimming at V came to 6 bases and at J to 1 base, leaving 3 bases not matched to a gene. The CDR3 spans 14 residues. CDR1 is ENHRY and CDR2 is SYGVKD in the germline V gene. CDR3 residues: CAIRPGQGNYGYTF. CDR3 DNA: TGTGCCATCAGGCCGGGACAGGGTAACTATGGCTACACCTTC.

The V gene is TRBV5-5, the J gene TRBJ2-2, with a tentative D call TRBD2 (5 bases). The germline V gene has CDR1 SGHKS and CDR2 YYEKEE (reference sequence). Trimming shortened V by 4 bases and J by 5 bases, and 18 bases separated the two germline ends. This CDR3 spans 16 amino acids. CDR3 sequence: CASSLLVGVGTGELFF. The CDR3 DNA sequence: TGTGCCAGCAGCCTTCTGGTCGGGGTTGGGACCGGGGAGCTGTTTTTT.

The rearrangement links TRBV5-1 to TRBJ2-5; D gene uncertain. The CDR3 spans 13 residues. The V and J ends lost 0 bases and 2 bases respectively, with 5 bases between them. CDR1 is SGHRS, CDR2 YFSETQ, per germline. Here the CDR3 DNA reads TGCGCCAGCAGCTTGGCGGTACAAGAGACCCAGTACTTC. It yields the protein CASSLAVQETQYF. The full variable domain, completed using reference TRBV5-1 and TRBJ2-5, is KAGVTQTPRYLIKTRGQQVTLSCSPISGHRSVSWYQQTPGQGLQFLFEYFSETQRNKGNFPGRFSGRQFSNSRSEMNVSTLELGDSALYLCASSLAVQETQYFGPGTRLLVL.

The rearrangement joins TRBV27 to TRBJ1-2; D might be TRBD1 (6 bases). Per germline, CDR1 MNHEY and CDR2 SMNVEV (reference sequence). CDR3 length equals 15 residues. Between the trimmed V and J ends, which lost 5 bases and 8 bases, there was a span of 21 bases. CDR3 in DNA: TGTGCCAGCAGTCGTAGTAGGGACATCTACCGCGGCTACACCTTC. Translating gives CASSRSRDIYRGYTF.

The rearrangement links TRBV28 to TRBJ2-7, with D hard to call. V was pared by 6 bases and J by 7 bases, with 16 bases between. CDR3 length equals 13 residues. CDR1 MDHEN and CDR2 SYDVKM come from the germline V gene. CDR3 sequence: CASSSRRVREQYF. CDR3 DNA: TGTGCCAGCAGCTCCAGACGGGTACGAGAGCAGTACTTC. The whole variable domain, remainder taken from reference TRBV28 and TRBJ2-7, is DVKVTQSSRYLVKRTGEKVFLECVQDMDHENMFWYRQDPGLGLRLIYFSYDVKMKEKGDIPEGYSVSREKKERFSLILESASTNQTSMYLCASSSRRVREQYFGPGTRLTVT.

V usage is TRBV7-2 and J usage is TRBJ1-1; D unclear. The CDR3 has 16 amino acids. Deletions cut 2 bases from V and 3 bases from J, with 16 bases between. CDR1 and CDR2 from the germline V gene are SGHTA and FQGNSA. Written as DNA, the CDR3 is TGTGCCAGCAGCTTAATGGCTGATATATTATACACTGAAGCTTTCTTT. It specifies CASSLMADILYTEAFF.

The CDR3 bases are TGTGCCAGCAGCTTATCCTTGACAGGGTGGACCTACGAGCAGTACTTC. The encoded protein is CASSLSLTGWTYEQYF. This rearrangement joins TRBV7-9 to TRBJ2-7; TRBD1 aligns across 7 bases. V shed 2 bases, J shed 2 bases, and the junction held 9 bases outside the gene matches. The CDR3 is 16 residues long. Germline CDR1 and CDR2: SEHNR and FQNEAQ (reference sequence).

V and J are TRBV4-3 and TRBJ2-1, with 10 bases matching TRBD2. The CDR3 consists of 16 residues. J lost 6 bases, V lost 1 base, and 6 bases had no gene match. Germline CDR1 reads LGHNA; CDR2 reads YSLEER. The DNA of the CDR3 is TGCGCCAGCAGCCAAGTTCTAGCGGGGGTTGGCAATGAGCAGTTCTTC. Protein product: CASSQVLAGVGNEQFF.

This rearrangement joins TRBV27 to TRBJ2-1, with 8 bases matching TRBD2. Germline V gives CDR1 MNHEY, CDR2 SMNVEV (reference sequence). This CDR3 spans 17 amino acids. Trimming took 0 bases from V and 2 from J; bases not matched to a gene: 6. This CDR3 is CASSLSSRGGPYNEQFF. The CDR3 DNA reads as TGTGCCAGCAGTTTATCGTCCCGGGGGGGGCCCTACAATGAGCAGTTCTTC.

The sample holds a few counts of this clone. The chain has TRBV2 and TRBJ1-2; no clear D gene. Trimming took 4 bases from V and 0 from J, leaving 9 bases between them. Germline V gene sequence: CDR1 SNHLY, CDR2 FYNNEI. The CDR3 contains 14 residues. CDR3 in DNA: TGTGCCAGCAGTGCGTCGGGAACTAACTATGGCTACACCTTC. This encodes CASSASGTNYGYTF.

This clone was found once. V usage is TRBV5-5 and J usage is TRBJ1-2, with TRBD1 identical over 7 bases. The germline gives CDR1 SGHKS, CDR2 YYEKEE (reference sequence). The CDR3 runs 14 residues. Trimming cost V 1 base and J 9 bases; bases outside gene matches: 9. The CDR3 nucleotides are TGTGCCAGCAGCTTGTGGGACAGTTCTTATCGCTACACCTTC. Translated, it gives CASSLWDSSYRYTF.

The V call is TRBV25-1, the J call TRBJ1-2, with D unresolved. CDR1 and CDR2 (germline): MGHDK, SYGVNS. The V gene lost 6 bases and the J gene lost 8 bases, with 10 bases spanning the gap. The CDR3 has 11 amino acids. Here the CDR3 reads CASRREGGYTF. The CDR3, as DNA: TGTGCCAGCAGGAGGGAGGGCGGCTACACCTTC.

The rearrangement joins TRBV6-1 to TRBJ1-4; no clear D. Trimming stripped 8 bases from V and 3 bases from J, with 10 bases between. CDR1 is MNHNS, CDR2 SASEGT, per germline. The CDR3 sequence is 13 residues long. The CDR3 protein is CASRGPANEKLFF. The CDR3 nucleotides are TGTGCCAGCCGAGGGCCCGCTAATGAAAAACTGTTTTTT.

This chain joins TRBV5-5 and TRBJ1-2; 10 bases match TRBD1. CDR3 length: 15 residues. V dropped 4 bases and J dropped 8; count of bases not matched to a gene: 11. Looked up from germline, CDR1 is SGHKS and CDR2 is YYEKEE (reference sequence). The CDR3 DNA is TGTGCCAGCAGCCGCGCCGACAGGGGGCAGAGAGGCTACACCTTC. It codes for CASSRADRGQRGYTF.

The chain is built from TRBV5-1 and TRBJ2-3, with 8 bases identical to TRBD2. CDR1 is SGHRS and CDR2 is YFSETQ in the germline V gene. The CDR3 is made up of 17 amino acids. The trim removed 2 bases at V and 1 base at J, leaving 9 bases unmatched. CDR3 protein: CASSFLGGGSRTDTQYF. The DNA of the CDR3 is TGCGCCAGCAGCTTTTTAGGCGGGGGGAGCCGCACAGATACGCAGTATTTT.

The chain joins TRBV5-4 to TRBJ2-7; TRBD1 might be the D (6 bases). Trimming cost V 4 bases and J 5 bases, with 22 bases left between them. CDR3 size: 16 residues. Germline loops: CDR1 SGHNT, CDR2 YYREEE (reference sequence). CDR3 nucleotide sequence: TGTGCCAGCAGCAATATAGGGACCGTGCCAGGGGACGAGCAGTACTTC. Its translation: CASSNIGTVPGDEQYF. Together with reference TRBV5-4 and TRBJ2-7, the CDR3 gives the full variable domain: ETGVTQSPTHLIKTRGQQVTLRCSSQSGHNTVSWYQQALGQGPQFIFQYYREEENGRGNFPPRFSGLQFPNYSSELNVNALELDDSALYLCASSNIGTVPGDEQYFGPGTRLTVT.

The chain recombines TRBV6-5 with TRBJ2-2; 8 nucleotides agree with TRBD2. The CDR3 extends over 16 amino acids. V shed 2 bases, J shed 4 bases, and the junction held 6 bases outside the gene matches. Germline loops: CDR1 MNHEY, CDR2 SVGAGI. The CDR3 loop is CASSYDRGGITGELFF. The CDR3 nucleotides read TGTGCCAGCAGTTACGACCGCGGGGGGATCACCGGGGAGCTGTTTTTT.

This sequence joins TRBV5-5 and TRBJ2-3; D possibly corresponds to TRBD1 (6 bases). Per the germline V gene, CDR1 is SGHKS and CDR2 is YYEKEE (reference sequence). Trimming shortened V by 3 bases and J by 6 bases, and 14 bases separated the two germline ends. The CDR3 loop spans 14 amino acids. CDR3 loop: CASSYAKGVDTQYF. The CDR3 DNA is TGTGCCAGCAGCTACGCTAAGGGGGTCGATACGCAGTATTTT.

The chain is built from TRBV28 and TRBJ2-3; 8 positions agree with TRBD1. The CDR3 runs 15 residues. J lost 1 base, V lost 4 bases, and 4 bases had no gene match. The germline V gene has CDR1 MDHEN and CDR2 SYDVKM. CDR3 in DNA: TGTGCCAGCAGTTCGACAGGGGCCCGCACAGATACGCAGTATTTT. Translated: CASSSTGARTDTQYF.

The CDR3 spells CAWSVLQGLGEQYF. As DNA, the CDR3 is TGTGCCTGGAGTGTACTCCAGGGGCTAGGCGAGCAGTACTTC. The V call is TRBV30, the J call TRBJ2-7, with D possibly TRBD1 on 6 matching bases. Between the trimmed V and J ends, which lost 0 bases and 6 bases, there was a span of 15 bases. CDR1 is GTSNPN, CDR2 SVGIG, per germline (reference sequence). The CDR3 spans 14 residues. Variable domain in full (rest from reference TRBV30 and TRBJ2-7): SQTIHQWPATLVQPVGSPLSLECTVEGTSNPNLYWYRQAAGRGLQLLFYSVGIGQISSEVPQNLSASRPQDRQFILSSKKLLLSDSGFYLCAWSVLQGLGEQYFGPGTRLTVT.

The rearrangement links TRBV5-5 to TRBJ2-7; TRBD1 matches at 7 bases. CDR1 and CDR2 from the germline V gene are SGHKS and YYEKEE (reference sequence). V shed 4 bases, J shed 1 base, and the junction held 5 bases outside the gene matches. This CDR3 comprises 14 residues. CDR3 nucleotides: TGTGCCAGCAGCCCTCCGGACAGGTCCTACGAGCAGTACTTC. Translating gives CASSPPDRSYEQYF.

This chain uses TRBV28 with TRBJ2-6; tentatively, D is TRBD1 (5 bases). V was clipped by 1 base and J by 1 base, with 14 bases between them. The CDR3 runs 18 residues. Germline lookup yields CDR1 MDHEN and CDR2 SYDVKM. CDR3 in DNA: TGTGCCAGCAGTTTATCGGGCAGGGTTTATTCTGGGGCCAACGTCCTGACTTTC. The encoded protein is CASSLSGRVYSGANVLTF.

The chain carries TRBV28 and TRBJ2-2; D is perhaps TRBD2 (7 bases). The CDR3 length is 14 residues. The V gene lost 5 bases and the J gene lost 6 bases, with 13 bases spanning the gap. Per germline, CDR1 MDHEN and CDR2 SYDVKM. The DNA of the CDR3 is TGTGCCAGCAGTATACAGGGAGGGGCCGGGGAGCTGTTTTTT. Its translation is CASSIQGGAGELFF.

The CDR3 loop reads CASSIRGFGGNTIYF. DNA for the CDR3: TGTGCCAGTAGTATCAGAGGATTTGGTGGAAACACCATATATTTT. This chain links TRBV19 with TRBJ1-3, with D unclear. Germline CDR1 reads LNHDA; CDR2 reads SQIVND (reference sequence). CDR3 length equals 15 residues. V lost 3 bases and J lost 3, with 12 bases in between.

The V gene is TRBV2, the J gene TRBJ1-2; D may be TRBD1 (5 bases). The CDR3 totals 14 residues. V was pared by 6 bases and J by 4 bases, with 15 bases between. The germline V gene has CDR1 SNHLY and CDR2 FYNNEI. CDR3 residues: CASRVGGRSYGYTF. As DNA, the CDR3 is TGTGCCAGCAGGGTCGGGGGACGTTCCTATGGCTACACCTTC.

This clone was counted between two and nine times. This sequence joins TRBV19 and TRBJ2-7; a weak D match, TRBD1 (6 bases). The CDR3 is 15 amino acids. Trimming shortened V by 5 bases and J by 2 bases, and 16 bases separated the two germline ends. Germline assignment: CDR1 LNHDA and CDR2 SQIVND (reference sequence). The CDR3, as DNA: TGTGCCAGTAGTCTCCAGGGGACATCTACCTACGAGCAGTACTTC. Translation: CASSLQGTSTYEQYF.

The V call is TRBV9, the J call TRBJ1-2; D unclear. Per germline, CDR1 SGDLS and CDR2 YYNGEE. The CDR3 covers 14 residues. V gave up 3 bases and J gave up 2 bases, with 11 bases separating them. This chain's CDR3 is CASSARTSNYGYTF. DNA of the CDR3: TGTGCCAGCAGCGCCCGAACATCCAACTATGGCTACACCTTC.

Comment on this clone: At one of its ends the junction is not consistent with the germline gene, which may arise from a read error. V and J are TRBV7-7 and TRBJ2-3, with 7 positions matching TRBD1. Germline-derived CDR1 and CDR2 are SSHAT and FNYEAQ (reference sequence). This CDR3 is 16 amino acids long. The CDR3, as DNA: TGTGCTAGCAGCCCGACAGGGTTTAGAAGCACAGATACGCAGTATTTT. It specifies CASSPTGFRSTDTQYF.

Only a few counts were recorded for this clone. The rearrangement uses TRBV19 and TRBJ1-4, with D unresolved. Trimming shortened V by 5 bases and J by 2 bases, and 9 bases separated the two germline ends. CDR1 is LNHDA and CDR2 is SQIVND in the germline V gene (reference sequence). This CDR3 comprises 14 residues. CDR3 amino acids: CASSDGATNEKLFF. CDR3 nucleotide sequence: TGTGCCAGTAGTGACGGAGCGACTAATGAAAAACTGTTTTTT.

The CDR3 protein is CASSQPLAAGTDTQYF. CDR3 coding DNA: TGCGCCAGCAGCCAACCACTAGCGGCGGGCACAGATACGCAGTATTTT. The V and J genes are TRBV4-1 and TRBJ2-3; 8 bases are shared with TRBD2. The V gene end was trimmed by 2 bases and the J gene end by 1 base; junction bases not matched to a gene: 5. The CDR3 covers 16 residues. From germline, CDR1 is MGHRA and CDR2 YSYEKL.